The 15 T cell receptor beta chains given below trace back to one sample, sequenced in a study of T cell repertoires in cytomegalovirus infection. From the reads, TCRdb called clonotypes with MiXCR, one entry per CDR3 protein. The data show under 350,000 distinct CDR3 sequences, roughly a tenth seen once. Sequenced material: PBMCs. The receptors stem from a human donor in good health (CMV status not recorded). Some clones in this sample may be carry-over from other donors' samples.

This clonotype was seen at least ten times. CDR3 sequence (DNA): TGTGCCAGCAGTTTCACTAGCGGGGGGGCCTCTGGGGCCAACGTCCTGACTTTC. This sequence encodes CASSFTSGGASGANVLTF. The J gene is TRBJ2-6, the V gene TRBV12-3 or TRBV12-4; 13 bases are a match to TRBD2. The V gene end was trimmed by 3 bases and the J gene end by 0 bases; junction bases not matched to a gene: 2. CDR3 length: 18 residues.

The V call is TRBV20-1, the J call TRBJ2-1, with D perhaps TRBD1 or TRBD2 (6 bases each). The CDR3 consists of 13 residues. The V gene's germline CDR1 is DFQATT and CDR2 SNEGSKA (reference sequence). Trimming removed 3 bases from V and 7 bases from J, with 13 bases in between. The CDR3 bases are TGCAGTGCTAGCGGGGGCCGAGGGAATGAGCAGTTCTTC. Protein sequence: CSASGGRGNEQFF.

This clonotype was counted at least ten times. The chain recombines TRBV6-2 or TRBV6-3 with TRBJ2-7; a possible D gene is TRBD1 (6 bases). The CDR3 has 14 amino acids. Deletions cut 7 bases from V and 0 bases from J, with 13 bases between. Per the germline V gene, CDR1 is MNHEY and CDR2 is SVGEGT. The DNA for the CDR3 is TGTGCCAGCACAGGGACGACAGGCTCCTACGAGCAGTACGTC. This sequence encodes CASTGTTGSYEQYV.

This clonotype was seen many times. The gene calls are TRBV12-3 or TRBV12-4 and TRBJ2-7; TRBD2 agrees at 9 bases. This CDR3 is 15 amino acids long. V was pared by 5 bases and J by 4 bases, with 9 bases of the junction left unmatched. The CDR3 loop reads CASSDQGTSLYEQYF. CDR3 in DNA: TGTGCCAGCAGTGACCAGGGGACTAGCTTGTACGAGCAGTACTTC.

This clonotype was observed many times. The chain recombines TRBV12-3 or TRBV12-4 with TRBJ2-1, with a tentative D call TRBD1 (5 bases). The CDR3 loop spans 13 amino acids. Trimming removed 4 bases at V and 4 bases at J, with 8 bases between. DNA for the CDR3: TGTGCCAGCAGTTGGGCAGGGTACAATGAGCAGTTCTTC. It translates to CASSWAGYNEQFF.

This clonotype was recorded many times. The chain links TRBV11-3 to TRBJ2-6; 7 nucleotides match TRBD1. The junction had 4 bases not matched to a gene; V was cut back by 5 bases and J by 0 bases. The V gene's germline CDR1 is SGHNT and CDR2 YENEEA. The CDR3 contains 16 residues. CDR3 in amino acids: CASSPRTGSGANVLTF. In nucleotides, the CDR3 is TGTGCCAGCAGCCCCCGGACAGGCTCTGGGGCCAACGTCCTGACTTTC.

This clonotype was recorded a few times. The chain couples TRBV15 to TRBJ1-2; perhaps TRBD1 as D (5 bases). The germline V gene encodes CDR1 LNHNV and CDR2 YYDKDF (reference sequence). V lost 5 bases and J 4 bases, leaving 14 bases between the germline ends. The CDR3 sequence is 14 residues long. CDR3 in DNA: TGTGCCACCAGCCCCCGGGACCGCACCTATGGCTACACCTTC. Translation gives CATSPRDRTYGYTF.

This chain joins TRBV20-1 and TRBJ2-5, with 8 bases aligning to TRBD2. This CDR3 contains 13 residues. V gave up 6 bases and J gave up 0 bases; unmatched junction bases: 3. The germline V gene encodes CDR1 DFQATT and CDR2 SNEGSKA (reference sequence). Here the CDR3 DNA reads TGCAGTGCCATTAGCGGGGACCAAGAGACCCAGTACTTC. Translation: CSAISGDQETQYF.

The chain joins TRBV28 to TRBJ1-2; the match to TRBD1 covers 7 bases. The ends lost 5 bases at V and 6 bases at J; junction bases unmatched: 6. Germline-derived CDR1 and CDR2 are MDHEN and SYDVKM. The CDR3 totals 13 residues. The CDR3 loop is CASSILTGDGYTF. CDR3 bases: TGTGCCAGCAGTATACTTACAGGGGATGGCTACACCTTC.

This clonotype has at least ten counts. This chain joins TRBV19 and TRBJ1-2, with TRBD1 identical over 11 bases. CDR1 and CDR2 (germline): LNHDA, SQIVND (reference sequence). With V trimmed by 3 bases and J by 8 bases, 2 bases remained unmatched. The CDR3 has 13 amino acids. The chain's CDR3 is CASSMRTGGGYTF. The CDR3 coding sequence is TGTGCCAGTAGTATGAGGACAGGGGGCGGCTACACCTTC.

Only a few counts were recorded for this clonotype. V is TRBV5-4 and J is TRBJ1-1, with a weak D call TRBD1 (5 bases). The germline CDR1 and CDR2 sequences are SGHNT and YYREEE (reference sequence). The CDR3 spans 13 residues. Trimming cost V 4 bases and J 8 bases, with 15 bases left between them. Written as DNA, the CDR3 is TGTGCCAGCAGCCCTCAGGGCGATGCAGAAGCTTTCTTT. Protein product: CASSPQGDAEAFF.

In its sample, this clonotype was seen many times. This rearrangement joins TRBV7-8 to TRBJ1-3; D is uncertain. The CDR3 contains 16 residues. V was clipped by 5 bases and J by 0 bases, with 14 bases between them. From germline, CDR1 is SGHVS and CDR2 FQNEAQ. This CDR3 reads CASSPLTGISGNTIYF. In DNA form, the CDR3 reads TGTGCCAGCAGCCCATTGACTGGGATCTCTGGAAACACCATATATTTT.

This clonotype was seen only a few times. This chain connects TRBV6-2 or TRBV6-3 to TRBJ2-5, with D perhaps matching TRBD2 (6 bases). Trimming shortened V by 2 bases and J by 7 bases, and 20 bases separated the two germline ends. The CDR3 covers 16 residues. Germline V gives CDR1 MNHEY, CDR2 SVGEGT. The CDR3 is CASSYIGRTSRGTQYF. DNA for the CDR3: TGTGCCAGCAGTTACATAGGGAGGACATCCCGTGGGACCCAGTACTTC.

This clonotype was found many times. The gene calls are TRBV28 and TRBJ1-1; perhaps TRBD1 as D (5 bases). Per the germline V gene, CDR1 is MDHEN and CDR2 is SYDVKM. The CDR3 consists of 13 residues. V was shortened by 6 bases and J by 2 bases, with 10 bases between the two germline ends. The CDR3 loop is CASRGPTNTEAFF. The DNA for the CDR3 is TGTGCCAGCAGGGGACCCACTAACACTGAAGCTTTCTTT. Variable domain in full (rest from reference TRBV28 and TRBJ1-1): DVKVTQSSRYLVKRTGEKVFLECVQDMDHENMFWYRQDPGLGLRLIYFSYDVKMKEKGDIPEGYSVSREKKERFSLILESASTNQTSMYLCASRGPTNTEAFFGQGTRLTVV.

This clonotype appeared many times. The rearrangement uses TRBV20-1 and TRBJ2-7; perhaps TRBD2 as D (5 bases). This CDR3 region has 15 residues. From germline, CDR1 is DFQATT and CDR2 SNEGSKA (reference sequence). V was shortened by 0 bases and J by 1 base, with 13 bases between the two germline ends. For the CDR3, the DNA is TGCAGTGCTAGAGATTCGGGGAAGCCATCCTACGAGCAGTACGTC. Translated: CSARDSGKPSYEQYV.